This record looks at one T cell receptor beta chain sequence and its context. Blood (approximately 2.7 ml) was collected from every donor individually. This entry belongs to a study of monozygotic twins with inflammatory bowel disease. The CDR3 covers 13 residues. Per the germline V gene, CDR1 is MNHNY and CDR2 is SVGAGI (reference sequence). TCRdb reprocessed the 5' RACE reads, keeping one entry per CDR3 protein, no DNA. Its listing shows approximately 390,000 distinct CDR3 sequences. The chain carries TRBV6-6 and TRBJ2-7; TCRdb reports TRBD1, a call that lacks DNA to check it against. This receptor was taken from a human donor with ulcerative colitis or Crohn's disease, or a healthy co-twin of an affected twin (not recorded which). Input material: blood. Here the CDR3 reads CASTGDRYYEQYF.